What follows are 4 T cell receptor beta chains derived from one specimen sequenced in a study of T cell responses to AZD1222 COVID-19 vaccine. Here immunoSEQ multiplex PCR was the method, and the copy in TCRdb shows in-frame clones only, minus some. The table includes about 160,000 clones, roughly nine tenths detected once. The sequenced sample was peripheral blood, obtained on day 0 of AZD1222 vaccination. The receptors derive from an adult in good health.

V gene TRBV28 combines with J gene TRBJ2-3, with a possible D match to TRBD1 (6 bases). CDR1 is MDHEN and CDR2 is SYDVKM in the germline V gene. The ends were cut back, 7 bases at V and 2 bases at J, with 13 bases in the middle. This CDR3 is 14 amino acids long. The CDR3 protein is CASMSTGYTDTQYF. The CDR3 DNA reads TGTGCCAGCATGTCGACAGGCTACACAGATACGCAGTATTTT.

CDR3: CASSLAYLTSSSSYGYTF. In DNA form, the CDR3 reads TGTGCCAGCAGCTTAGCGTATCTAACCTCGAGCAGCTCCTATGGCTACACCTTC. This chain joins TRBV7-9 and TRBJ1-2; no definite D call. The CDR3 spans 18 residues. Trimming shortened V by 0 bases and J by 4 bases, and 21 bases separated the two germline ends. Germline loops: CDR1 SEHNR, CDR2 FQNEAQ (reference sequence). Using reference TRBV7-9 and TRBJ1-2 for the parts outside the CDR3, the full variable domain is DTGVSQNPRHKITKRGQNVTFRCDPISEHNRLYWYRQTLGQGPEFLTYFQNEAQLEKSRLLSDRFSAERPKGSFSTLEIQRTEQGDSAMYLCASSLAYLTSSSSYGYTFGSGTRLTVV.

This clone appeared a single time. The CDR3 here is CASSSGLAGGHATDTQYF. CDR3 in DNA: TGCGCCAGCAGCTCGGGACTAGCGGGGGGGCATGCCACAGATACGCAGTATTTT. The V call is TRBV5-1, the J call TRBJ2-3; TRBD2 aligns across 16 bases. Per germline, CDR1 SGHRS and CDR2 YFSETQ. This CDR3 has 18 amino acids. J was trimmed by 2 bases and V by 3 bases; bases with no gene match: 6.

V is TRBV11-2 and J is TRBJ1-4; D ambiguous. There are 14 residues in the CDR3. V dropped 5 bases and J dropped 0 bases, with 7 bases sitting between them. Germline CDR1 reads SGHAT; CDR2 reads FQNNGV. Here the CDR3 DNA reads TGTGCCAGCAGCGACGGAGCAACTAATGAAAAACTGTTTTTT. Translation: CASSDGATNEKLFF.